This is a list of T cell receptor beta chains from one sample in a study of blood T cell repertoires in COVID-19. Using immunoSEQ multiplex PCR, the repertoire was profiled, and TCRdb retains in-frame clones only, with some absent. The profile covers about 110,000 clones, with 71% appearing a single time and 1.8% taken by the ten largest. The sample taken for sequencing was peripheral blood. Source of these receptors: a middle-aged woman with acute or convalescent COVID-19. Each CDR3 is given with its conserved first and last residue. A D gene is named only where the DNA matches it firmly. Not every row has a clone size; where given, it reads once, few, many or a size class.

-,TRBJ2-5,TRBV7-9,-,CASSLAYGELTQYF,TGTGCCAGCAGCTTAGCTTATGGGGAGTTGACCCAGTACTTC
-,TRBJ1-3,TRBV6-5,-,CASSLGRVLNTIYF,TGTGCCAGCAGTCTGGGCAGGGTCCTGAACACCATATATTTT
TRBD1,TRBJ2-5,TRBV4-2,-,CASSQDRTGGFQETQYF,TGTGCCAGCAGCCAAGACCGGACAGGGGGCTTCCAAGAGACCCAGTACTTC
-,TRBJ2-2,TRBV11-3,-,CASSPGVGGLRTGELFF,TGTGCCAGCAGCCCCGGCGTCGGGGGATTGAGAACCGGGGAGCTGTTTTTT
TRBD2,TRBJ2-2,TRBV4-1,once,CASSQAALAGGHTGELFF,TGCGCCAGCAGCCAAGCTGCACTAGCGGGGGGGCACACCGGGGAGCTGTTTTTT
-,TRBJ2-6,TRBV3-1/TRBV3-2,-,CASSPLETGLGANVLTF,TGTGCCAGCAGCCCCTTGGAAACAGGTCTTGGGGCCAACGTCCTGACTTTC
-,TRBJ1-1,TRBV7-3,-,CASSLGLISSMNTEAFF,TGTGCCAGCAGCTTAGGACTCATCTCGTCCATGAACACTGAAGCTTTCTTT
-,TRBJ2-1,TRBV9,-,CASSQTGSYNEQFF,TGTGCCAGCAGCCAGACAGGTTCCTACAATGAGCAGTTCTTC
TRBD1,TRBJ1-1,TRBV29-1,-,CSTPGQGATTEAFF,TGCAGCACCCCGGGACAGGGGGCGACCACTGAAGCTTTCTTT
-,TRBJ2-3,TRBV6-1,-,CASSEVATDTQYF,TGTGCCAGCAGTGAAGTGGCCACAGATACGCAGTATTTT
-,TRBJ1-3,TRBV10-3,few,CASLGGENTIYF,TGTGCCAGCCTCGGGGGGGAAAACACCATATATTTT
TRBD1,TRBJ1-4,TRBV7-3,few,CASSSQGANEKLFF,TGTGCCAGCAGCTCCCAGGGGGCTAATGAAAAACTGTTTTTT
-,TRBJ2-7,TRBV11-2,once,CASSGSWGGDSSYEQYF,TGTGCCAGCAGCGGGTCGTGGGGGGGCGATAGCTCCTACGAGCAGTACTTC
-,TRBJ2-7,TRBV11-3,once,CASSLVPGFFSYEQYF,TGTGCCAGCAGCTTAGTTCCAGGGTTTTTTTCCTACGAGCAGTACTTC
TRBD2,TRBJ2-7,TRBV19,few,CASSQRGASYEQYF,TGTGCCAGTAGCCAGCGGGGGGCCTCCTACGAGCAGTACTTC
-,TRBJ2-1,TRBV7-3,-,CASSLQTGPGNEQFF,TGTGCCAGCAGCTTACAAACTGGTCCGGGGAATGAGCAGTTCTTC
TRBD1,TRBJ2-7,TRBV7-9,-,CASSPWAGGNEQYF,TGTGCCAGCAGTCCCTGGGCAGGGGGCAACGAGCAGTACTTC
-,TRBJ2-3,TRBV6-2/TRBV6-3,once,CASSYRAGSTDTQYF,TGTGCCAGCAGTTACAGGGCGGGGAGTACAGATACGCAGTATTTT
TRBD2,TRBJ2-1,TRBV7-2,-,CASSFLLSGGKDNEQFF,TGTGCCAGCAGCTTCCTTCTTAGCGGGGGGAAGGACAATGAGCAGTTCTTC
-,TRBJ2-7,TRBV11-3,-,CASSLVYALGPTGSYEQYF,TGTGCCAGCAGCTTAGTCTACGCCCTCGGACCGACAGGTTCCTACGAGCAGTACTTC
-,TRBJ2-3,TRBV11-2,-,CASSFGQFTDTQYF,TGTGCCAGCAGCTTTGGCCAGTTCACAGATACGCAGTATTTT
-,TRBJ1-6,TRBV9,-,CASSGTGSSYNSPLHF,TGTGCCAGCAGCGGTACAGGGAGCTCCTATAATTCACCCCTCCACTTT
TRBD1,TRBJ1-1,TRBV3-1/TRBV3-2,-,CASSGQGTTEAFF,TGTGCCAGCTCAGGACAGGGCACCACTGAAGCTTTCTTT
-,TRBJ1-1,TRBV24-1,-,CATSDSRTGSTEAFF,TGTGCCACCAGTGACTCTAGAACGGGGTCCACTGAAGCTTTCTTT
TRBD1,TRBJ2-1,TRBV19,-,CASSIQPGQGDRNEQFF,TGTGCCAGTAGTATCCAGCCGGGACAGGGGGATCGGAATGAGCAGTTCTTC
-,TRBJ1-1,TRBV6-5,-,CASRDFDGEAFF,TGTGCCAGCAGGGACTTCGACGGAGAAGCTTTCTTT
TRBD1,TRBJ1-5,TRBV4-2,-,CASSQVSGTEQPQHF,TGTGCCAGCAGCCAAGTTTCGGGGACAGAGCAGCCCCAGCATTTT
-,TRBJ1-1,TRBV5-1,medium-sized,CASSLGRDEAFF,TGCGCCAGCAGCCTGGGACGGGATGAAGCTTTCTTT
-,TRBJ2-5,TRBV6-5,-,CATLQGFAQYF,TGTGCCACCCTCCAGGGCTTCGCCCAGTACTTC
-,TRBJ2-2,TRBV30,-,CAWRVQGGNTGELFF,TGTGCCTGGAGGGTGCAGGGGGGGAACACCGGGGAGCTGTTTTTT
TRBD2,TRBJ2-1,TRBV7-2,-,CASSLQSGGGYNEQFF,TGTGCCAGCAGCTTACAGAGCGGGGGTGGGTACAATGAGCAGTTCTTC
-,TRBJ2-3,TRBV5-1,-,CASSATGGPIDTQYF,TGCGCCAGCAGCGCCACGGGGGGCCCGATAGATACGCAGTATTTT
-,TRBJ1-1,TRBV28,-,CASSLGRQRNTEAFF,TGTGCCAGCAGTTTGGGCCGACAGCGGAACACTGAAGCTTTCTTT
-,TRBJ2-1,TRBV5-4,-,CASSPQRGQTYNEQFF,TGTGCCAGCAGCCCCCAACGAGGACAGACTTACAATGAGCAGTTCTTC
-,TRBJ2-1,TRBV5-4,-,CASSADSSSYNEQFF,TGTGCCAGCAGCGCGGACAGTAGCTCCTACAATGAGCAGTTCTTC
TRBD2,TRBJ2-3,TRBV28,-,CASSLGGEGLDTQYF,TGTGCCAGCAGTTTGGGAGGGGAAGGTTTGGATACGCAGTATTTT
-,TRBJ1-1,TRBV5-1,few,CASSFSSGRDTEAFF,TGCGCCAGCAGCTTTTCGAGTGGCAGGGACACTGAAGCTTTCTTT
TRBD1,TRBJ2-7,TRBV5-1,-,CASTGTVGYEQYF,TGCGCCAGCACGGGGACAGTCGGCTACGAGCAGTACTTC
-,TRBJ1-1,TRBV19,once,CASSKPGVVTEAFF,TGTGCCAGTAGTAAACCAGGGGTGGTCACTGAAGCTTTCTTT
TRBD1,TRBJ2-2,TRBV5-1,few,CASSLNSGGNTGELFF,TGCGCCAGCAGCCTGAATTCAGGGGGCAACACCGGGGAGCTGTTTTTT
TRBD1,TRBJ1-5,TRBV19,many,CATQTGQGNQPQHF,TGTGCCACTCAGACGGGACAGGGGAATCAGCCCCAGCATTTT
TRBD1,TRBJ1-2,TRBV30,many,CAWSAPRQGTPFNYGYTF,TGTGCCTGGAGTGCGCCTCGACAGGGAACCCCCTTCAACTATGGCTACACCTTC
-,TRBJ2-2,TRBV21-1,-,CASSPESGQGGNTGELFF,TGTGCCAGCAGCCCAGAGTCGGGACAGGGCGGAAACACCGGGGAGCTGTTTTTT
-,TRBJ2-2,TRBV5-1,-,CASSTWDSSSTGELFF,TGCGCCAGCAGCACCTGGGACTCAAGCTCCACCGGGGAGCTGTTTTTT
-,TRBJ1-4,TRBV5-1,-,CASSLTGQDEKLFF,TGCGCCAGCAGCTTGACAGGGCAGGATGAAAAACTGTTTTTT
-,TRBJ2-4,TRBV5-1,-,CASSEEGYRNIQYF,TGCGCCAGCAGCGAGGAGGGGTATCGAAACATTCAGTACTTC
-,TRBJ2-3,TRBV24-1,-,CATSGLTDTQYF,TGTGCCACCAGTGGCCTAACAGATACGCAGTATTTT
TRBD1,TRBJ1-4,TRBV29-1,-,CSTGQGGGKLFF,TGCAGCACCGGACAGGGAGGGGGAAAACTGTTTTTT
TRBD1,TRBJ2-7,TRBV29-1,few,CSAGQGDEQYF,TGCAGCGCGGGACAGGGGGACGAGCAGTACTTC
TRBD1,TRBJ1-1,TRBV7-8,-,CASSSSRTGGNTEAFF,TGTGCCAGCAGCTCTAGCCGGACAGGGGGAAACACTGAAGCTTTCTTT
-,TRBJ1-4,TRBV28,-,CASSLTPLAPNEKLFF,TGTGCCAGCAGCCTCACCCCTTTGGCACCCAATGAAAAACTGTTTTTT
TRBD1,TRBJ1-6,TRBV3-1/TRBV3-2,once,CASSHERTGNSPLHF,TGTGCCAGCAGCCACGAACGGACAGGGAATTCACCCCTCCACTTT
-,TRBJ1-5,TRBV3-1/TRBV3-2,few,CASSLGTNQPQHF,TGTGCCAGCAGCCTTGGGACTAATCAGCCCCAGCATTTT
-,TRBJ1-5,TRBV11-2,-,CASSLVATDQPQHF,TGTGCCAGCAGCCTGGTCGCAACGGATCAGCCCCAGCATTTT